The T cell receptor (beta chain) described here comes from a study of T cell clones after liver transplantation. For the study at large: Until 12-24 months post-transplant, subjects got standard immunosuppression and no induction.

Thawed unstimulated PBMCs were FACS-sorted by CD3, CD4 and CD8 into two populations. The length of the CDR3 is 15 residues. The germline CDR1 and CDR2 sequences are SGHRS and YFSETQ. The ends lost 0 bases at V and 4 bases at J; junction bases unmatched: 5. The method was immunoSEQ multiplex PCR; TCRdb's version includes in-frame clones alone and lacks a portion of them. In the table there are 99,000 or so clones, around four fifths of which are singletons. The gene calls are TRBV5-1 and TRBJ1-1; 8 nucleotides align to TRBD1. Sequences were derived from CD4+ T cells from blood, sampled before liver transplant. The TCR comes from a human donor who received a liver transplant. The CDR3 loop is CASSLETGGTTEAFF. In nucleotides, the CDR3 is TGCGCCAGCAGCTTGGAAACAGGGGGAACCACTGAAGCTTTCTTT.